The T cell receptor beta chain under discussion was sequenced for a study of shared clonotypes between healthy human individuals. Study-wide background: Aged 18 to 49, the donors were a couple of women and a few men. Whole-study findings and limits: Clonotype sharing among donors was expected to depend on sequencing depth.

Repertoires were generated with immunoSEQ multiplex PCR, while TCRdb's copy carries only in-frame clones and drops some. The sample has approximately 1.1 million clones, around three quarters seen once. At least ten counts were recorded for this clone. Its target is not known. This CDR3 is 15 amino acids long. CDR1 is SGHTA, CDR2 FQGNSA, per germline. V lost 5 bases, J lost 8 bases, and 18 bases lay in between. The healthy adult donors were HIV-negative and reported no recent acute infections or vaccinations. The split of CD4+ cells yielded CD45RA+ naive and CD45RA-negative memory subsets. The genes are TRBV7-2 and TRBJ1-4; D gene uncertain. This receptor was identified in a man between 18 and 35 years old in good health. Some clones in this sample may be carry-over from other donors' samples. What was sequenced was memory CD4+ T cells from PBMCs. Indicated subset: CD45RA-negative fraction. The CDR3 DNA is TGTGCCAGCAGCACCTCCTCCGGCCCCGGCGAAAAACTGTTTTTT. Translation: CASSTSSGPGEKLFF. Supplemented by reference TRBV7-2 and TRBJ1-4, the full variable domain reads GAGVSQSPSNKVTEKGKDVELRCDPISGHTALYWYRQSLGQGLEFLIYFQGNSAPDKSGLPSDRFSAERTGGSVSTLTIQRTQQEDSAVYLCASSTSSGPGEKLFFGSGTQLSVL.